The clone carrying this TCR beta chain was found many times. Antigen unknown. The data belong to a study of T cell repertoires in cytomegalovirus infection. Study as a whole: Both a matching HLA type and CMV infection were indicated by public TCR beta signatures.

Regarding the study as a whole: Totalled public TCR beta family frequency picked out people who carried CMV plus the relevant HLA.

Via MiXCR, TCRdb re-called the reads, giving one row per CDR3 protein. The sample contains under 200,000 distinct CDR3 sequences, 8.5% to 10% of which appear only once. The ends were cut back, 5 bases at V and 4 bases at J, with 17 bases in the middle. Germline CDR1 SGHTA, CDR2 FQGNSA. CDR3 length: 15 amino acids. Material: PBMCs. The clonotype was recovered from a human donor in good health (CMV status not recorded). Some clones in this sample may be carry-over from other donors' samples. The chain has TRBV7-2 and TRBJ2-5; TRBD2 is a possible D gene (6 bases). This CDR3 reads CASSPQTSLGETQYF. CDR3 bases: TGTGCCAGCAGCCCCCAAACTAGCCTGGGAGAGACCCAGTACTTC.